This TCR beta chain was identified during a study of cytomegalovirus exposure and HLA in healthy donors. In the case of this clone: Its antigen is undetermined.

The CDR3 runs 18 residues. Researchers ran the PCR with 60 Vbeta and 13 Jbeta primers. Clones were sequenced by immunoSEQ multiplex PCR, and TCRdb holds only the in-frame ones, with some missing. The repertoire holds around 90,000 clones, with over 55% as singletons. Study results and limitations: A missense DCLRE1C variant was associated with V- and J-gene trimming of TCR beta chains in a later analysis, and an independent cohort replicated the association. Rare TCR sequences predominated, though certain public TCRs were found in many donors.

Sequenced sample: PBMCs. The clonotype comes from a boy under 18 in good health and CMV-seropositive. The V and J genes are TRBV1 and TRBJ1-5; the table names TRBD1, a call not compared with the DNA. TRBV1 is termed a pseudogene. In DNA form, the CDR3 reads TGCACCAGCAGCCAAGAAAAGGACAGGCCGGATAGCAATCAGCCCCAGCATTTT. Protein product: CTSSQEKDRPDSNQPQHF.